These 24 T cell receptor beta chains share one sample of origin, sequenced in a study of a mutant IDH1 vaccine in newly diagnosed glioma. Here immunoSEQ multiplex PCR was the method, and the copy in TCRdb shows in-frame clones only, minus some. The table shows about 32,000 clones, with about 82% occurring only once. The sample's time point: week 35, safety follow-up. Topical imiquimod accompanied each vaccine dose, which consisted of 300 ug of mutant IDH1 20-mer peptide. Their cognate antigens are unknown. The starting material was PBMCs, obtained from a glioma patient whose treatment included an IDH1 peptide vaccine. These receptors were taken from a middle-aged man with glioma. Some clones in this sample may be carry-over from other donors' samples.

This clone was picked up a small number of times. The chain uses TRBV11-2 and TRBJ2-3; TRBD2 agrees at 13 bases. The CDR3 runs 16 residues. Per the germline V gene, CDR1 is SGHAT and CDR2 is FQNNGV. Trimming cost V 3 bases and J 3 bases; bases outside gene matches: 3. CDR3 amino acids: CASSFGLAGVTDTQYF. The CDR3, as DNA: TGTGCCAGCAGCTTCGGACTAGCGGGGGTAACAGATACGCAGTATTTT.

In this sample, this clone turned up once. The gene calls are TRBV14 and TRBJ2-1; 8 nucleotides line up with TRBD1. The CDR3 runs 17 residues. With 0 bases clipped from V and 7 bases from J, the junction kept 11 bases outside the gene matches. Germline lookup yields CDR1 SGHDN and CDR2 FVKESK. The CDR3 protein is CASSQDPRDRGLNEQFF. CDR3 coding DNA: TGTGCCAGCAGCCAAGATCCAAGAGACAGGGGTCTTAATGAGCAGTTCTTC.

This sequence joins TRBV6-1 and TRBJ2-1, with no clear D. Trimming removed 1 base from V and 6 bases from J, with 13 bases in between. Germline V CDR1 and CDR2: MNHNS, SASEGT. CDR3 length equals 15 residues. CDR3 DNA sequence: TGTGCCAGCAGTGAAGGTTTCCGACCTTCCAATGAGCAGTTCTTC. It yields the protein CASSEGFRPSNEQFF.

The V gene is TRBV30, the J gene TRBJ2-2; 10 bases align to TRBD1. The junction had 9 bases not matched to a gene; V was cut back by 4 bases and J by 7 bases. The germline CDR1 and CDR2 sequences are GTSNPN and SVGIG (reference sequence). CDR3 length: 15 amino acids. CDR3 nucleotides: TGTGCCTGGACCCCCGGGACAGGGGCGGACGGGGAGCTGTTTTTT. Translation: CAWTPGTGADGELFF.

This chain links TRBV11-3 with TRBJ1-1, with D unclear. The V gene lost 1 base and the J gene lost 1 base, with 4 bases spanning the gap. The CDR3 consists of 13 residues. CDR1 and CDR2 (germline): SGHNT, YENEEA. The CDR3 DNA is TGTGCCAGCAGCTTAGCCCCGAACACTGAAGCTTTCTTT. Translated: CASSLAPNTEAFF. Together with reference TRBV11-3 and TRBJ1-1, the CDR3 gives the full variable domain: EAGVVQSPRYKIIEKKQPVAFWCNPISGHNTLYWYLQNLGQGPELLIRYENEEAVDDSQLPKDRFSAERLKGVDSTLKIQPAELGDSAVYLCASSLAPNTEAFFGQGTRLTVV.

The chain joins TRBV19 to TRBJ2-7; 10 bases fit TRBD1. J gave up 0 bases and V 6 bases, and 5 bases lay outside the gene matches. This CDR3 has 15 amino acids. Germline CDR1 and CDR2: LNHDA and SQIVND (reference sequence). CDR3 nucleotides: TGTGCCAGTAGCGGCCGGGACAGGGGCTCCTACGAGCAGTACTTC. Translating gives CASSGRDRGSYEQYF.

V and J are TRBV18 and TRBJ1-2; D remains ambiguous. Deletions cut 3 bases from V and 5 bases from J, with 19 bases between. The CDR3 is 16 amino acids. Germline CDR1 is KGHSH and CDR2 is LQKENI. In DNA, the CDR3 is TGTGCCAGCTCACCGCGGGCCCAAATCGAGGAATATGGCTACACCTTC. The encoded protein is CASSPRAQIEEYGYTF.

The chain combines TRBV5-1 with TRBJ1-4, with TRBD1 matching over 9 bases. Trimming cost V 4 bases and J 4 bases; bases outside gene matches: 5. Germline loops: CDR1 SGHRS, CDR2 YFSETQ. This CDR3 region has 15 residues. Here the CDR3 DNA reads TGCGCCAGCAGCACCATGGGACAGGGTAATGAAAAACTGTTTTTT. This sequence encodes CASSTMGQGNEKLFF.

The chain carries TRBV19 and TRBJ1-1, with D uncertain. The CDR3 sequence is 15 residues long. Germline-derived CDR1 and CDR2 are LNHDA and SQIVND (reference sequence). Trimming stripped 3 bases from V and 0 bases from J, with 11 bases between. DNA for the CDR3: TGTGCCAGTAGTATTTCACCGACCATGAACACTGAAGCTTTCTTT. It encodes CASSISPTMNTEAFF.

The rearrangement joins TRBV10-3 to TRBJ2-7, with a weak D call TRBD1 (6 bases). The V end was cut by 4 bases, the J end by 0 bases, with 7 bases between. This CDR3 has 13 residues. Per the germline V gene, CDR1 is ENHRY and CDR2 is SYGVKD. The CDR3 is CAISARGSYEQYF. The CDR3 nucleotides are TGTGCCATCAGTGCCAGGGGCTCCTACGAGCAGTACTTC.

A few counts support this clone. CDR3 sequence: CASSLLSQAPEKLFF. Written as DNA, the CDR3 is TGTGCCAGCAGCTTGCTGTCCCAAGCCCCTGAAAAACTGTTTTTT. This chain uses TRBV7-2 with TRBJ1-4; D is ambiguous. V was shortened by 3 bases and J by 7 bases, with 15 bases between the two germline ends. The CDR3 extends over 15 amino acids. Germline assignment: CDR1 SGHTA and CDR2 FQGNSA. Together with reference TRBV7-2 and TRBJ1-4, the CDR3 gives the full variable domain: GAGVSQSPSNKVTEKGKDVELRCDPISGHTALYWYRQSLGQGLEFLIYFQGNSAPDKSGLPSDRFSAERTGGSVSTLTIQRTQQEDSAVYLCASSLLSQAPEKLFFGSGTQLSVL.

This chain links TRBV30 with TRBJ2-2; D might be TRBD1 or TRBD2, each matching 6 bases. V dropped 0 bases and J dropped 7 bases, with 9 bases sitting between them. This CDR3 contains 13 residues. CDR1 GTSNPN and CDR2 SVGIG come from the germline V gene (reference sequence). The DNA of the CDR3 is TGTGCCTGGAGTGTTGGGGGGCGCGGGGAGCTGTTTTTT. It encodes CAWSVGGRGELFF.

The rearrangement uses TRBV14 and TRBJ1-5; no clear D. Germline V CDR1 and CDR2: SGHDN, FVKESK. The CDR3 contains 13 residues. Trimming took off 0 bases at V and 3 bases at J, with 3 bases between the two ends. CDR3 DNA: TGTGCCAGCAGCCAAGACTCCAATCAGCCCCAGCATTTT. Translating it yields CASSQDSNQPQHF. The full variable domain, with the rest looked up from reference TRBV14 and TRBJ1-5, is EAGVTQFPSHSVIEKGQTVTLRCDPISGHDNLYWYRRVMGKEIKFLLHFVKESKQDESGMPNNRFLAERTGGTYSTLKVQPAELEDSGVYFCASSQDSNQPQHFGDGTRLSIL.

This sequence joins TRBV5-6 and TRBJ1-2; tentatively, D is TRBD1 (5 bases). V was cut by 0 bases and J by 8 bases, with 20 bases left in between. CDR1 and CDR2 from the germline V gene are SGHDT and YYEEEE. The CDR3 extends over 16 amino acids. CDR3 in DNA: TGTGCCAGCAGCTTGGGTGGCCGACGGGGCCTAGAGGGCTACACCTTC. Translation: CASSLGGRRGLEGYTF. The variable domain in full, with the rest retrieved from reference TRBV5-6 and TRBJ1-2, is DAGVTQSPTHLIKTRGQQVTLRCSPKSGHDTVSWYQQALGQGPQFIFQYYEEEERQRGNFPDRFSGHQFPNYSSELNVNALLLGDSALYLCASSLGGRRGLEGYTFGSGTRLTVV.

The chain employs TRBV7-2 and TRBJ1-2; TRBD1 might be the D (5 bases). The CDR3 contains 16 residues. Germline V gene lookup returns CDR1 SGHTA and CDR2 FQGNSA. Deletions cut 6 bases from V and 4 bases from J, with 21 bases between. This CDR3 is CASSSQGNQRVYGYTF. CDR3 DNA: TGTGCCAGCAGTTCCCAGGGTAACCAAAGGGTCTATGGCTACACCTTC.

The chain joins TRBV6-5 to TRBJ1-5; D is uncertain. The CDR3 contains 13 residues. The V gene's germline CDR1 is MNHEY and CDR2 SVGAGI. The V and J ends lost 8 bases and 1 base respectively, with 9 bases between them. This chain's CDR3 is CASRQTSNQPQHF. In nucleotides, the CDR3 is TGTGCCAGCCGACAAACCAGCAATCAGCCCCAGCATTTT.

The chain carries TRBV5-4 and TRBJ1-3; TRBD1 might be the D (5 bases). Germline assignment: CDR1 SGHNT and CDR2 YYREEE (reference sequence). This CDR3 contains 16 residues. V was cut by 2 bases and J by 0 bases, with 12 bases left in between. CDR3 residues: CASSLDRGASGNTIYF. The CDR3 DNA reads as TGTGCCAGCAGCTTAGACCGGGGCGCCTCTGGAAACACCATATATTTT.

The chain couples TRBV7-9 to TRBJ2-7; the D gene could be TRBD1 or TRBD2 (5 bases each). The CDR3 spans 14 residues. V lost 5 bases and J lost 5, with 16 bases in between. The germline V gene has CDR1 SEHNR and CDR2 FQNEAQ (reference sequence). The DNA of the CDR3 is TGTGCCAGCAGCGCCGGGACGGGTTTCGACGAGCAGTACTTC. As protein: CASSAGTGFDEQYF.

The chain combines TRBV4-2 with TRBJ2-7, with 7 bases that match TRBD2. V lost 3 bases and J lost 3; bases outside the gene matches: 14. This CDR3 spans 17 amino acids. Germline V CDR1 and CDR2: LGHNA, YNFKEQ. CDR3 nucleotides: TGTGCCAGCAGCCAGCCGCCGGGGGGTAACCGGATCTACGAGCAGTACTTC. As protein: CASSQPPGGNRIYEQYF.

This clone was counted only a few times. The chain combines TRBV10-2 with TRBJ2-7; no firm D call. Trimming shortened V by 1 base and J by 5 bases, and 9 bases separated the two germline ends. Germline V gene lookup returns CDR1 WSHSY and CDR2 SAAADI. The CDR3 has 13 residues. The CDR3 here is CASSEYSSDEQYF. CDR3 DNA sequence: TGCGCCAGCAGTGAGTATAGTAGTGACGAGCAGTACTTC.

The chain combines TRBV5-6 with TRBJ1-1; D unclear. The CDR3 spans 15 residues. V was cut by 0 bases and J by 0 bases, with 9 bases left in between. The germline V gene encodes CDR1 SGHDT and CDR2 YYEEEE. CDR3 loop: CASSLVRVLNTEAFF. The CDR3, as DNA: TGTGCCAGCAGCTTGGTGAGGGTATTGAACACTGAAGCTTTCTTT.

The chain links TRBV7-9 to TRBJ1-1; 7 nucleotides agree with TRBD1. Trimming removed 5 bases from V and 6 bases from J; junction bases left unmatched: 9. CDR1 is SEHNR, CDR2 FQNEAQ, per germline (reference sequence). The CDR3 runs to 14 residues. The CDR3 protein is CASSLDREGAEAFF. The CDR3 bases are TGTGCCAGCAGCCTCGACAGGGAGGGGGCTGAAGCTTTCTTT.

The chain carries TRBV7-4 and TRBJ2-7; D is ambiguous. Germline V lookup: CDR1 SGHVT, CDR2 SQSDAQ. The germline V and J ends were trimmed by 3 bases and 2 bases, with 11 bases remaining between them. The CDR3 consists of 14 residues. The CDR3 nucleotides are TGTGCCAGCAGCTTCGAAAAAAAAACCTACGAGCAGTACTTC. Its protein product is CASSFEKKTYEQYF.

This clone was counted a few times. DNA for the CDR3: TGTGCCAGCCTATCCCACACCGGGGAGCTGTTTTTT. This codes for CASLSHTGELFF. This sequence joins TRBV7-3 and TRBJ2-2; no clear D gene. CDR1 SGHTA and CDR2 FQGTGA come from the germline V gene. The CDR3 totals 12 residues. Trimming cost V 8 bases and J 3 bases, with 7 bases left between them.